The T cell receptor beta chain described here comes from a study of molecular identifiers for immune sequencing clone quantification. The germline gives CDR1 MDHEN, CDR2 SYDVKM. The V end lost 3 bases, the J end lost 4 bases, and 10 bases lay between the germline ends. The CDR3 is made up of 13 amino acids. It was with previously described methods and listed TCR primers that bulk TCR libraries were made. TCRdb re-derived calls from the PCR reads in MiXCR, one entry per CDR3 protein. The sample holds approximately 90,000 distinct CDR3 sequences; approximately 24% are singletons and the top ten take around 1%.

This chain connects TRBV28 to TRBJ2-7, with D hard to call. The source is a human donor in good health. Some libraries in this study had Jurkat cell RNA spiked in. Sequenced sample: naive CD8+ T cells from blood, with Jurkat cell RNA spiked in. Subset meaning: FACS-sorted CD8+CD4-CCR7+CD45RA+ naive T cells. The CDR3 loop reads CASSLPGPYEQYF. The CDR3 bases are TGTGCCAGCAGTTTGCCGGGCCCGTACGAGCAGTACTTC.